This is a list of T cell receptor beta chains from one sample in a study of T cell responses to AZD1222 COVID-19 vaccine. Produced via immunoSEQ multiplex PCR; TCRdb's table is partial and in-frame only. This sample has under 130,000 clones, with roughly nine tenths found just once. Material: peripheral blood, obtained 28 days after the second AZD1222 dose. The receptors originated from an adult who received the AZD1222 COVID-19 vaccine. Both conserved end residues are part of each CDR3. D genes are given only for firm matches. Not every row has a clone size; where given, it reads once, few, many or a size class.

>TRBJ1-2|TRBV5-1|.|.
CASSYGPTDGYTF
TGCGCCAGCAGCTACGGACCCACTGATGGCTACACCTTC
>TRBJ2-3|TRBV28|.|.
CASRARTDTQYF
TGTGCCAGCAGGGCTCGCACAGATACGCAGTATTTT
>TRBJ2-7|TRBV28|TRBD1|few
CASRTPGQGAGEQYF
TGTGCCAGCCGTACCCCGGGACAGGGGGCCGGCGAGCAGTACTTC
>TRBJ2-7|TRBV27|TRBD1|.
CASSSQGSEQYF
TGTGCCAGCAGTTCACAGGGGAGCGAGCAGTACTTC
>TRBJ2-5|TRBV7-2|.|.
CASSYSGIQETQYF
TGTGCCAGCAGTTATAGCGGTATCCAAGAGACCCAGTACTTC
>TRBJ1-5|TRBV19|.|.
CASSDNSNQPQHF
TGTGCCAGTAGCGACAATAGCAATCAGCCCCAGCATTTT
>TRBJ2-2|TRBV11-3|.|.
CASEKRNTGELFF
TGTGCCAGTGAAAAGCGGAACACCGGGGAGCTGTTTTTT
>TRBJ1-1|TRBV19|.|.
CASSRTEGAEAFF
TGTGCCAGTAGTCGAACAGAGGGGGCTGAAGCTTTCTTT
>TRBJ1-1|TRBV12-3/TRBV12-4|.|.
CASTTNTEAFF
TGTGCCAGCACGACTAACACTGAAGCTTTCTTT
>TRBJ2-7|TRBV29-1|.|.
CSVEEAEDGSYEQYF
TGCAGCGTTGAAGAGGCAGAGGACGGATCCTACGAGCAGTACTTC
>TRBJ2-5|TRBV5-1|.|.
CASSKSRRQETQYF
TGCGCCAGCAGCAAGTCGAGACGTCAAGAGACCCAGTACTTC
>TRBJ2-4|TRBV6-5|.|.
CASSFTGRNIQYF
TGTGCCAGCAGTTTCACAGGGCGGAACATTCAGTACTTC
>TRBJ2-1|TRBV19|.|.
CASASGGNSYNEQFF
TGTGCCAGTGCCTCCGGCGGAAACTCCTACAATGAGCAGTTCTTC
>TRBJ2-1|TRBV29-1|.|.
CSVDLPRLSYNEQFF
TGCAGCGTTGACCTTCCGCGACTTTCCTACAATGAGCAGTTCTTC
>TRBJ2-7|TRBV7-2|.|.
CASSSPSSYEQYF
TGTGCCAGCAGCTCTCCGAGCTCCTACGAGCAGTACTTC
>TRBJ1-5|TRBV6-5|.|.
CASSYLLDASPQHF
TGTGCCAGCAGTTACCTTTTGGACGCTTCCCCCCAGCATTTT